Listed below are T cell receptor beta chains from one sample, sequenced in a study of Ad26.COV2.S vaccination and SARS-CoV-2 variants. Assay: immunoSEQ multiplex PCR; the TCRdb copy retains only in-frame clones and omits some. The table shows hundreds of thousands of clones, with more than 70% occurring only once. This specimen consisted of peripheral blood, obtained in a trial of Ad26.COV2.S vaccine versus placebo. These receptors were taken from a person aged 18-65 years who received the Ad26.COV2.S COVID-19 vaccine or a placebo. The CDR3 runs from the conserved cysteine through the conserved F or W. D genes are given only for firm matches. The size of a clone is reported for some rows only, either as once, few or many, or as a class for expanded clones.

>TRBV5-1|TRBD2|TRBJ2-5|21|NA
TGCGCCAGCAGCTTGTGGACTAGCGGGTCGCAGGGAGCCCGAGTGAGGGAGACCCAGTACTTC
CASSLWTSGSQGARVRETQYF
>TRBV28|NA|TRBJ1-1|13|NA
TGTGCCAGCTTGGGGGGCGTAGGTACTGAAGCTTTCTTT
CASLGGVGTEAFF
>TRBV11-2|TRBD1|TRBJ1-1|15|NA
TGTGCCAGCAGTTTACAGGGGGCGGGCTACTCTGAAGCTTTCTTT
CASSLQGAGYSEAFF
>TRBV6-5|TRBD2|TRBJ2-7|15|NA
TGTGCCAGCAGTTACTCGATCAGCGGGATCTACGAGCAGTACTTC
CASSYSISGIYEQYF
>TRBV9|TRBD1|TRBJ2-3|15|NA
TGTGCCAGCAGCCCCCGGACAGGGAGCACAGATACGCAGTATTTT
CASSPRTGSTDTQYF
>TRBV2|TRBD2|TRBJ2-1|17|NA
TGTGCCAGCCGACGGGCTAGCGGGTCCAGCTCCTACAATGAGCAGTTCTTC
CASRRASGSSSYNEQFF
>TRBV19|NA|TRBJ1-5|15|NA
TGTGCCAGTAGACTACAGGCATATAGCAATCAGCCCCAGCATTTT
CASRLQAYSNQPQHF
>TRBV7-2|NA|TRBJ1-4|12|NA
TGTGCCAGCAGCGGAGGGGGAGAAAAACTGTTTTTT
CASSGGGEKLFF
>TRBV7-9|NA|TRBJ2-1|14|NA
TGTGCCAGCAGCCGTGGGTCGGCCTACAATGAGCAGTTCTTC
CASSRGSAYNEQFF
>TRBV6-5|TRBD2|TRBJ2-3|16|NA
TGTGCCAGCAGATACACCGGGGGGGCTAGCACAGATACGCAGTATTTT
CASRYTGGASTDTQYF
>TRBV30|TRBD1|TRBJ1-2|14|NA
TGTGCCTGGAGTGGGGACAGGGGGCGCGGGGGCTACACCTTC
CAWSGDRGRGGYTF
>TRBV5-1|TRBD1|TRBJ2-5|15|NA
TGCGCCAGCAGCGCGGGGACAGGGGGCGCCGAGACCCAGTACTTC
CASSAGTGGAETQYF
>TRBV3-1/TRBV3-2|NA|TRBJ2-7|14|once
TGTGCCAGCAGCCGCTCCTCAGTCGCCTACGAGCAGTACTTC
CASSRSSVAYEQYF
>TRBV19|TRBD1|TRBJ1-2|15|few
TGTGCCAGTAGTTCGCCGGGACAGTCTGTAGGTGGCTACACCTTC
CASSSPGQSVGGYTF
>TRBV12-3/TRBV12-4|TRBD1|TRBJ2-7|13|once
TGTGCCAGCAGTTCCTCGACAGGGACCGAGCAGTACTTC
CASSSSTGTEQYF
>TRBV7-9|NA|TRBJ1-1|15|NA
TGTGCCAGCAGCTTCTTACAGACAGGCAACACTGAAGCTTTCTTT
CASSFLQTGNTEAFF
>TRBV5-1|NA|TRBJ1-4|15|NA
TGCGCCAGCAGCCAAGGACGGACCGTTAATGAAAAACTGTTTTTT
CASSQGRTVNEKLFF
>TRBV28|TRBD2|TRBJ2-1|15|NA
TGTGCCAGCAGTTTCCCAGCGGGAGTCCACAATGAGCAGTTCTTC
CASSFPAGVHNEQFF
>TRBV18|NA|TRBJ2-7|13|NA
TGTGCCAGCTCACCCTACGACAGCTACGAGCAGTACTTC
CASSPYDSYEQYF
>TRBV25-1|TRBD2|TRBJ2-1|15|NA
TGTGCCAGCAGCCTGCTAGCGGGAACTTACAATGAGCAGTTCTTC
CASSLLAGTYNEQFF
>TRBV30|TRBD1|TRBJ2-7|12|NA
TGTGCCTTATCGGACAGGGCCCACGAGCAGTACTTC
CALSDRAHEQYF
>TRBV30|NA|TRBJ1-2|13|NA
TGTGCCTCCCAGGGTGTCCCTAACTATGGCTACACCTTC
CASQGVPNYGYTF
>TRBV5-6|NA|TRBJ2-6|16|once
TGTGCCAGCAGCCTGACAGGATACTCTGGGGCCAACGTCCTGACTTTC
CASSLTGYSGANVLTF
>TRBV29-1|NA|TRBJ1-2|12|NA
TGCAGCGTTGGGTCTCTTAACTATGGCTACACCTTC
CSVGSLNYGYTF
>TRBV21-1|NA|TRBJ1-5|16|NA
TGTGCCAGCAGCAAAGCGCCCAGGGCCCTTCATCAGCCCCAGCATTTT
CASSKAPRALHQPQHF
>TRBV11-3|NA|TRBJ1-1|13|NA
TGTGCCAGCAGCTTACGATCTAACACTGAAGCTTTCTTT
CASSLRSNTEAFF
>TRBV30|NA|TRBJ1-2|12|NA
TGTGCCTGGAGCCCAGGGAACTATGGCTACACCTTC
CAWSPGNYGYTF
>TRBV5-1|NA|TRBJ2-7|16|NA
TGCGCCAGCAGCCCGGCCGGGACCCATTCTAGGGGCGAGCAGTACTTC
CASSPAGTHSRGEQYF